This T cell receptor beta chain was sequenced in a study of OX40 agonist ivuxolimab in advanced cancers. Study background: Subjects had a mean age of roughly 60 years, with a range of roughly 20 to 80; almost 85% were male. Previous treatment with anti-PD-1, anti-PD-L1 or anti-CTLA-4 therapy was allowed; 35% to 50% had received some.

Regarding this clone: Its matching antigen is unknown.

V lost 7 bases, J lost 3 bases, and 16 bases lay in between. Germline V gene sequence: CDR1 LNHDA, CDR2 SQIVND (reference sequence). The CDR3 is 14 residues long. Study-level results: Blood T cells, both CD4+ and CD8+, expanded clonally by week 6 at 0.1 to 3.0 mg/kg. CD8+ T cells (on average) carried more expanded clones than CD4+ T cells.

Profiling relied on immunoSEQ multiplex PCR, and the TCRdb table lists in-frame clones only, not all of them. The sample comprises some 64,000 clones, roughly nine tenths of which are singletons, and under 0.75% rests with the top ten. V is TRBV19 and J is TRBJ2-7; maybe TRBD2 (6 bases). The receptor was isolated from an adult with an advanced solid tumor such as melanoma, head and neck, liver or kidney cancer. The sequences come from CD4+ or CD8+ T cells sorted from blood, collected in a trial of the OX40 agonist ivuxolimab. CDR3: CASKSGGLDYEQYF. CDR3 coding DNA: TGTGCCAGTAAATCCGGGGGACTGGACTACGAGCAGTACTTC.